The entry below gives a single TCR beta chain sequence along with its context. Its specificity is not known. The use of genomic DNA as template underpinned the TCR beta VDJ and CDR3 profiling. TCRdb processed the reads anew with MiXCR; each CDR3 protein has one entry. Among 86,000 or so distinct CDR3 sequences listed, roughly half were seen once. These data come from a study of CD8+CD57+ T cells in acquired aplastic anemia. Across the study: Where healthy donors were concerned, CD4+ cells averaged approximately 10 million reads. Notes on the study in general: Both patients and controls carried the same twenty-nine CD8+ CDR3 sequences. Simpson's diversity of CD8+ cells was not significantly different in patients compared with controls.

The receptor comes from a human donor in good health, serving as a control. Sequences were obtained from sorted CD4+, CD8+, or CD8+CD57+ T cells (not recorded which) from PBMCs.

In nucleotides, the CDR3 is TGTGCCAGCAGCCATTCGGGATCGAAGAAGAAGGGCTACACCTTC. As protein: CASSHSGSKKKGYTF. The chain carries TRBV4-2 and TRBJ1-2; the D is unclear. CDR3 length equals 15 residues. V dropped 3 bases and J dropped 8 bases, with 19 bases sitting between them. CDR1 and CDR2 (germline): LGHNA, YNFKEQ.